These 17 T cell receptor beta chains were sequenced from one sample in a study of STAT5B mutations in CD4+ large granular lymphocyte leukemia. TCRdb keeps only in-frame clones here, not all; method: immunoSEQ multiplex PCR. This sample carries fewer than 40,000 clones, about four fifths of them seen once, and the ten largest clones take 2% to 3%. Specimen: CD4+ T cells from blood buffy coats. The source is a human donor in good health.

J is TRBJ1-1 and V is TRBV5-1; 7 bases agree with TRBD1. This CDR3 has 15 residues. After removal of 4 bases from V and 4 bases from J, the junction contained 10 bases not matched to a gene. Per germline, CDR1 SGHRS and CDR2 YFSETQ. The CDR3 reads CASSLRQGGGTEAFF. In DNA form, the CDR3 reads TGCGCCAGCAGCCTGCGACAGGGAGGGGGCACTGAAGCTTTCTTT.

The chain recombines TRBV11-2 with TRBJ1-1, with TRBD1 matching 10 bases. CDR1 SGHAT and CDR2 FQNNGV come from the germline V gene. The CDR3 extends over 14 amino acids. After removal of 4 bases from V and 8 bases from J, the junction contained 7 bases not matched to a gene. The CDR3 DNA is TGTGCCAGCAGCTCTGTCCCGGGACAGGGGGAAGCTTTCTTT. It codes for CASSSVPGQGEAFF.

The chain recombines TRBV6-5 with TRBJ2-5; 12 bases map to TRBD2. Germline V CDR1 and CDR2: MNHEY, SVGAGI. The CDR3 length is 15 residues. V shed 5 bases and J 1 base; nucleotides not matched to a gene: 2. DNA of the CDR3: TGTGCCAGCAGTCTAGCGGGAGGGGGCCAAGAGACCCAGTACTTC. The encoded protein is CASSLAGGGQETQYF.

The rearrangement links TRBV2 to TRBJ2-7; D might be TRBD1 or TRBD2, each matching 6 bases. Germline CDR1 and CDR2: SNHLY and FYNNEI. The length of the CDR3 is 14 residues. The V end lost 4 bases, the J end lost 7 bases, and 17 bases lay between the germline ends. The chain's CDR3 is CASSALGGAGEQYF. The CDR3 region has the DNA TGTGCCAGCAGTGCCCTCGGGGGCGCGGGTGAGCAGTACTTC.

The chain carries TRBV7-3 and TRBJ1-5; TRBD1 is a possible D gene (6 bases). The germline V and J ends were trimmed by 2 bases and 2 bases, with 13 bases remaining between them. Germline CDR1 and CDR2: SGHTA and FQGTGA. The CDR3 spans 16 residues. CDR3 protein: CASSLRGLEGNQPQHF. For the CDR3, the DNA is TGTGCCAGCAGCTTACGGGGGCTCGAAGGCAATCAGCCCCAGCATTTT.

This chain uses TRBV5-6 with TRBJ2-3; D may be TRBD1 (6 bases). The CDR3 consists of 16 residues. CDR1 is SGHDT and CDR2 is YYEEEE in the germline V gene. Trimming took off 4 bases at V and 1 base at J, with 16 bases between the two ends. CDR3 coding DNA: TGTGCCAGCAGCGGGGGCGCCCGTCTTGGCACAGATACGCAGTATTTT. It encodes CASSGGARLGTDTQYF.

This rearrangement joins TRBV7-2 to TRBJ1-4; TRBD1 matches at 7 bases. From germline, CDR1 is SGHTA and CDR2 FQGNSA. The trim removed 4 bases at V and 1 base at J, leaving 3 bases unmatched. This CDR3 has 15 amino acids. The CDR3 coding sequence is TGTGCCAGCAGCTCCTACAGGGGAACTAATGAAAAACTGTTTTTT. Residues: CASSSYRGTNEKLFF.

V gene TRBV27 combines with J gene TRBJ2-1, with 8 bases matching TRBD2. The V gene's germline CDR1 is MNHEY and CDR2 SMNVEV (reference sequence). After removal of 6 bases from V and 3 bases from J, the junction contained 4 bases not matched to a gene. The CDR3 covers 14 residues. CDR3 bases: TGTGCCAGCAGGCTAGCGGGCCTCTACAATGAGCAGTTCTTC. It specifies CASRLAGLYNEQFF.

The J gene is TRBJ2-7, the V gene TRBV5-6, with 8 bases lining up with TRBD2. Germline trimming cut 0 bases from V and 3 bases from J; bases unmatched to any gene: 5. The CDR3 runs 15 residues. Germline CDR1 and CDR2: SGHDT and YYEEEE. CDR3 DNA sequence: TGTGCCAGCAGCTTGGGTAGCGGGACGTACTACGAGCAGTACTTC. Its translation is CASSLGSGTYYEQYF.

This chain links TRBV28 with TRBJ1-1; D gene ambiguous. The V end was cut by 1 base, the J end by 5 bases, with 5 bases between. This CDR3 has 12 amino acids. Germline-derived CDR1 and CDR2 are MDHEN and SYDVKM. The CDR3 region is CASSLFGTEAFF. For the CDR3, the DNA is TGTGCCAGCAGTTTATTCGGTACTGAAGCTTTCTTT.

V gene TRBV27 combines with J gene TRBJ2-1; D is unclear. V lost 4 bases, J lost 0 bases, and 13 bases lay in between. From germline, CDR1 is MNHEY and CDR2 SMNVEV (reference sequence). CDR3 length: 16 residues. CDR3 protein: CASSYSTRGSYNEQFF. The DNA of the CDR3 is TGTGCCAGCAGTTACTCAACCCGAGGCTCCTACAATGAGCAGTTCTTC.

The V gene is TRBV7-9, the J gene TRBJ2-5, with a weak D call TRBD1 (5 bases). The CDR3 is made up of 14 amino acids. Germline CDR1 reads SEHNR; CDR2 reads FQNEAQ (reference sequence). V shed 11 bases and J shed 5 bases, with 21 bases lying between them. The CDR3 reads CASQGRASPETQYF. The CDR3 DNA follows: TGTGCCTCCCAGGGAAGGGCTAGTCCCGAGACCCAGTACTTC. The whole variable domain, remainder taken from reference TRBV7-9 and TRBJ2-5, is DTGVSQNPRHKITKRGQNVTFRCDPISEHNRLYWYRQTLGQGPEFLTYFQNEAQLEKSRLLSDRFSAERPKGSFSTLEIQRTEQGDSAMYLCASQGRASPETQYFGPGTRLLVL.

This chain connects TRBV11-2 to TRBJ1-1, with D possibly matching TRBD1 (5 bases). CDR1 is SGHAT and CDR2 is FQNNGV in the germline V gene. CDR3 length equals 16 residues. Deletions cut 4 bases from V and 4 bases from J, with 19 bases between. CDR3 bases: TGTGCCAGCAGCTCTCAGAGGACAAAACGGGGCACTGAAGCTTTCTTT. It encodes CASSSQRTKRGTEAFF.

V and J are TRBV4-1 and TRBJ1-3; no definite D call. V shed 1 base and J shed 2 bases, with 12 bases lying between them. In germline, CDR1 is MGHRA, CDR2 YSYEKL. This CDR3 region has 16 residues. The CDR3 coding sequence is TGCGCCAGCAGCCAAGTTGCCCTGGCCCCTGGAAACACCATATATTTT. This translates into CASSQVALAPGNTIYF.

This chain uses TRBV7-2 with TRBJ1-6; D gene uncertain. CDR1 SGHTA and CDR2 FQGNSA come from the germline V gene. V was clipped by 1 base and J by 7 bases, with 8 bases between them. CDR3 size: 14 residues. CDR3 amino acids: CASSLGPGNSPLHF. In nucleotides, the CDR3 is TGTGCCAGCAGCTTAGGTCCGGGGAATTCACCCCTCCACTTT.

A single count supports this clone. The V gene is TRBV18, the J gene TRBJ2-7; D perhaps matches TRBD1 (6 bases). Trimming left V 2 bases short and J 3 bases short, with 11 bases between. The CDR3 spans 14 residues. Germline CDR1 and CDR2: KGHSH and LQKENI. The CDR3 here is CASSPYREGYEQYF. Here the CDR3 DNA reads TGTGCCAGCTCACCATACAGGGAAGGCTACGAGCAGTACTTC.

V gene TRBV19 combines with J gene TRBJ2-7; D ambiguous. Germline loops: CDR1 LNHDA, CDR2 SQIVND (reference sequence). The CDR3 is 14 residues long. The V end lost 6 bases, the J end lost 3 bases, and 15 bases lay between the germline ends. This CDR3 is CASSPHFRLYEQYF. The CDR3 nucleotides are TGTGCCAGTAGCCCCCACTTCCGTCTCTACGAGCAGTACTTC.